This TCR beta chain was obtained from a study of blood T cell repertoires in COVID-19. Across the study: Whether acute or convalescent, the COVID-19 samples came from the United States, Italy and Spain.

This clone was seen once. Original analysis: Cell counts per sample came from amplifying reference gene primers. Sequenced by immunoSEQ multiplex PCR; TCRdb stores in-frame clones only, minus some. Clonal size and the V and J genes are those of that table, whereas D and trimming came from the DNA. The table lists 100,000 to 120,000 clones, roughly 85% of them singletons. The CDR3 runs to 15 residues. Losses at the gene ends were 5 bases for V and 4 bases for J; bases not matched to a gene: 5. Germline V gene sequence: CDR1 SGHAT, CDR2 FQNNGV. The chain combines TRBV11-2 with TRBJ2-5; 12 nucleotides line up with TRBD2. The TCR comes from a middle-aged man with acute or convalescent COVID-19. Sequencing was carried out using peripheral blood. CDR3 in DNA: TGTGCCAGCAGCACCGGACTAGCGGGGCGAGAGACCCAGTACTTC. This sequence encodes CASSTGLAGRETQYF.